The clone carrying this T cell receptor beta chain came up a few times. Its antigen is undetermined. Germline CDR1 LNHNV, CDR2 YYDKDF (reference sequence). CDR3 length: 15 residues. Trimming removed 3 bases from V and 1 base from J, with 12 bases in between. The data stem from a study of cytomegalovirus exposure and HLA in healthy donors. PCR employed 60 Vbeta and 13 Jbeta primers. Generated by immunoSEQ multiplex PCR, the TCRdb table keeps only in-frame clones and is missing some. The sample lists roughly 89,000 clones; over 75% were seen once. Whole-study results and caveats: In a later analysis, an Asian-associated ancestry cluster reportedly showed fewer N-insertions than the roughly 710-donor mean. An apparent linkage of common viral pathogens to several of the most significant clusters emerged in a later analysis. The study put 150 to 200 TCR beta chains on its list as cytomegalovirus-associated. Researchers left out some V segments, among them TRBV6-2 and TRBV6-3, as indistinguishable.

The gene calls are TRBV15 and TRBJ1-1; possible D gene TRBD1, 5 bases. This receptor was obtained from a man aged 18 to 30 in good health and CMV-seronegative. The specimen sequenced was PBMCs. CDR3 sequence (DNA): TGTGCCACCAGCAGGGCCCCCGGGGGGAACACTGAAGCTTTCTTT. Its translation is CATSRAPGGNTEAFF.